This T cell receptor (beta chain) was recorded in a study of blood T cell repertoires in COVID-19. As processed by the authors: Reference gene primer amplification yielded estimated nucleated cell counts. Assay: immunoSEQ multiplex PCR; the TCRdb copy retains only in-frame clones and omits some. The V and J calls and the clone size are those of that table, but D and trimming were determined from the DNA. The sample consists of some 340,000 clones, more than 85% of them appearing once. The ends were cut back, 3 bases at V and 5 bases at J, with 4 bases in the middle. The CDR3 extends over 11 amino acids. Note on this clone: The same CDR3 is also encoded by other DNA sequences in this sample.

Participant-reported clinical history was the basis for cohort assignment. Sequences were obtained from PBMCs or T cells enriched from blood (not recorded which). The chain has TRBV12-3 or TRBV12-4 and TRBJ2-5; D call uncertain. The receptor comes from a woman in her twenties or thirties who had been exposed to COVID-19. The CDR3 DNA reads as TGTGCCAGCAGTTTCCGTGAGACCCAGTACTTC. Translation: CASSFRETQYF.